A selection of T cell receptor beta chains follows, all from one sample in a study of blood T cell repertoires in COVID-19. TCRdb's copy holds only in-frame clones and misses some; the assay was immunoSEQ multiplex PCR. The sample holds approximately 500,000 clones, over 75% seen once. Sequenced input: PBMCs or T cells enriched from blood (not recorded which). These receptors all stem from a woman between 35 and 50 years old who had recovered from COVID-19. The CDR3 runs from the conserved cysteine through the conserved F or W. Fields, in order: J gene, clone size, V gene, D gene, CDR3 protein, CDR3 DNA. The D gene is left open where the match is weak. Not every row has a clone size; where given, it reads once, few, many or a size class.

TRBJ1-5	once	TRBV6-5	.	CATGGGSGNQPQHF	TGTGCCACGGGGGGGGGCTCGGGCAATCAGCCCCAGCATTTT
TRBJ2-6	.	TRBV18	.	CASSPNPRAGANVLTF	TGTGCCAGCTCACCAAATCCCCGGGCTGGGGCCAACGTCCTGACTTTC
TRBJ2-1	.	TRBV10-3	TRBD2	CATHSGAGDEQFF	TGTGCCACCCACTCCGGGGCGGGAGATGAGCAGTTCTTC
TRBJ1-6	.	TRBV27	.	CASSLHRDINSPLHF	TGTGCCAGCAGTTTACATAGGGACATTAATTCACCCCTCCACTTT
TRBJ1-2	.	TRBV4-3	.	CASSQDFGGDGYTF	TGCGCCAGCAGCCAAGATTTCGGGGGAGACGGCTACACCTTC
TRBJ1-1	once	TRBV9	TRBD1	CASSEDRGWTEAFF	TGTGCCAGCAGCGAAGACAGGGGGTGGACTGAAGCTTTCTTT
TRBJ2-7	.	TRBV6-2/TRBV6-3	TRBD1	CASSYSGTGGAGDNEQYF	TGTGCCAGCAGTTACTCCGGGACAGGGGGCGCCGGGGACAACGAGCAGTACTTC
TRBJ2-1	.	TRBV15	TRBD2	CATQREGVKGEQFF	TGTGCCACGCAGAGGGAGGGAGTTAAGGGTGAGCAGTTCTTC
TRBJ1-1	.	TRBV3-1/TRBV3-2	TRBD1	CASSPPTGATEAFF	TGTGCCAGCAGCCCACCGACAGGGGCCACTGAAGCTTTCTTT
TRBJ2-2	.	TRBV7-9	TRBD2	CASTGTSGSPSTGELFF	TGTGCCAGCACCGGGACTAGCGGGAGCCCAAGCACCGGGGAGCTGTTTTTT
TRBJ1-3	.	TRBV2	.	CASNSLEGNTIYF	TGTGCCAGCAACTCCCTCGAGGGAAACACCATATATTTT
TRBJ2-4	.	TRBV2	.	CASSVRELAKNIQYF	TGTGCCAGCAGCGTCAGGGAACTAGCCAAAAACATTCAGTACTTC
TRBJ1-1	.	TRBV3-1/TRBV3-2	.	CASGGSGPEAFF	TGTGCCAGCGGGGGCTCTGGGCCTGAAGCTTTCTTT
TRBJ1-2	.	TRBV27	TRBD1	CASSLEGAQGYTF	TGTGCCAGCAGTTTGGAGGGGGCGCAGGGCTACACCTTC
TRBJ2-7	.	TRBV14	.	CASSQDSLEQYF	TGTGCCAGCAGCCAAGATAGTCTCGAGCAGTACTTC
TRBJ2-6	.	TRBV29-1	TRBD1	CSVGTGGISGANVLTF	TGCAGCGTTGGAACAGGGGGAATCTCTGGGGCCAACGTCCTGACTTTC
TRBJ1-1	.	TRBV6-5	.	CASRRGVNTEAFF	TGTGCCAGCAGACGGGGGGTGAACACTGAAGCTTTCTTT
TRBJ2-1	.	TRBV19	.	CASSIAGPRGDEQFF	TGTGCCAGTAGTATAGCAGGGCCGCGAGGCGATGAGCAGTTCTTC
TRBJ2-7	once	TRBV5-4	.	CASSSIPTTRLGLEQYF	TGTGCCAGCAGCTCCATCCCTACTACACGGCTGGGACTCGAGCAGTACTTC
TRBJ2-5	.	TRBV5-6	.	CASSPGSRETQYF	TGTGCCAGCAGCCCGGGGTCCCGGGAGACCCAGTACTTC
TRBJ2-1	.	TRBV10-1	.	CASSLRLDEYNEQFF	TGCGCCAGCAGCCTTCGACTAGATGAGTACAATGAGCAGTTCTTC
TRBJ2-2	.	TRBV10-1	.	CASSLFGTGELFF	TGCGCCAGCAGTCTCTTCGGCACCGGGGAGCTGTTTTTT
TRBJ2-7	.	TRBV25-1	.	CASSDPRQAAYEQYF	TGTGCCAGCAGTGATCCGAGACAGGCAGCCTACGAGCAGTACTTC
TRBJ2-7	.	TRBV9	.	CASSAAGGPTYEQYF	TGTGCCAGCAGCGCCGCCGGGGGACCCACCTACGAGCAGTACTTC
TRBJ1-1	.	TRBV10-3	.	CAACGTGGNTEAFF	TGTGCCGCATGTGGGACGGGGGGGAACACTGAAGCTTTCTTT
TRBJ2-2	.	TRBV5-4	.	CASSGRGNTGELFF	TGTGCCAGCAGCGGCCGGGGGAACACCGGGGAGCTGTTTTTT
TRBJ2-5	.	TRBV27	TRBD2	CASSSQGSAGGPKGTQYF	TGTGCCAGCAGCTCTCAGGGTAGTGCGGGAGGGCCGAAAGGGACCCAGTACTTC
TRBJ1-2	.	TRBV7-8	.	CASSLERLVLAYGYTF	TGTGCCAGCAGCCTAGAGCGCCTGGTACTAGCGTATGGCTACACCTTC
TRBJ2-2	once	TRBV19	TRBD1	CASSPGFRGQGAGELFF	TGTGCCAGTAGTCCCGGATTCCGGGGACAGGGGGCCGGGGAGCTGTTTTTT
TRBJ1-2	.	TRBV10-3	TRBD1	CAISKGTGVLYGYTF	TGTGCCATCAGTAAAGGGACAGGGGTTCTCTATGGCTACACCTTC
TRBJ2-5	.	TRBV19	TRBD1	CASTTQGLSQETQYF	TGTGCCAGTACCACACAGGGGCTCTCTCAAGAGACCCAGTACTTC
TRBJ2-3	.	TRBV4-3	TRBD2	CASSPDPAGAASDTQYF	TGCGCCAGCAGCCCTGACCCAGCGGGAGCCGCCTCAGATACGCAGTATTTT
TRBJ2-1	.	TRBV24-1	.	CATKGGVEQFF	TGTGCCACCAAAGGGGGAGTTGAGCAGTTCTTC
TRBJ1-2	.	TRBV18	.	CASSPPSLAGRNGYTF	TGTGCCAGCTCACCACCGAGTCTCGCAGGGCGGAATGGCTACACCTTC
TRBJ1-5	.	TRBV7-2	.	CASSLDRYSNQPQHF	TGTGCCAGCAGCTTAGATCGGTATAGCAATCAGCCCCAGCATTTT
TRBJ2-1	few	TRBV19	.	CASLSRYNEQFF	TGTGCCAGCCTATCTAGATACAATGAGCAGTTCTTC
TRBJ1-2	.	TRBV11-2	.	CASSYEPTEIYGYTF	TGTGCCAGCAGCTATGAGCCGACGGAGATTTATGGCTACACCTTC
TRBJ1-1	.	TRBV4-1	.	CASSQEGVGFITEAFF	TGCGCCAGCAGCCAAGAAGGGGTTGGATTCATCACTGAAGCTTTCTTT
TRBJ2-3	.	TRBV27	.	CASSLLGSWATDTQYF	TGTGCCAGCAGTTTACTGGGGAGCTGGGCCACAGATACGCAGTATTTT
TRBJ2-3	.	TRBV9	TRBD2	CASSVRLAGFTDTQYF	TGTGCCAGCAGCGTTAGACTAGCGGGGTTCACAGATACGCAGTATTTT
TRBJ2-1	once	TRBV10-1	TRBD2	CASSNSGRGSYNEQFF	TGCGCCAGCAGTAATAGCGGGAGGGGGTCCTACAATGAGCAGTTCTTC
TRBJ1-3	.	TRBV7-2	.	CASSLVAGQGTTIYF	TGTGCCAGCAGCTTAGTCGCCGGGCAGGGGACGACCATATATTTT
TRBJ2-1	.	TRBV11-2	TRBD2	CASSSLRPGTSGRDEQFF	TGTGCCAGCAGCTCTCTCCGCCCCGGGACTAGCGGGAGAGACGAGCAGTTCTTC
TRBJ2-7	.	TRBV6-5	.	CASSWGLAVSYEQYF	TGTGCCAGCAGTTGGGGGCTAGCGGTCTCCTACGAGCAGTACTTC
TRBJ1-1	.	TRBV10-1	.	CASSGQPNTEAFF	TGCGCCAGCAGCGGACAGCCGAACACTGAAGCTTTCTTT
TRBJ2-3	.	TRBV6-2/TRBV6-3	TRBD2	CASSYSSGRWSDTQYF	TGTGCCAGCAGTTACTCTTCCGGGAGGTGGTCAGATACGCAGTATTTT
TRBJ2-7	.	TRBV9	TRBD2	CASSAGTSGPREQYF	TGTGCCAGCAGCGCGGGGACTAGCGGGCCACGAGAGCAGTACTTC
TRBJ1-1	.	TRBV19	.	CASSQHLGQMNTEAFF	TGTGCCAGTAGTCAACACCTGGGACAAATGAACACTGAAGCTTTCTTT